The source of this TCR beta chain is a study of cytomegalovirus exposure and HLA in healthy donors (dated by TCRdb to the late 2010s). Broadly, across the study: An earlier analysis of approximately 640 of the donors reported more than 250 Gb of sequence data and 117 million unique TCR beta sequences from 150 million to 200 million T cells. Typing coverage differed by locus: A, B, C, DRB1 and DQB1 were typed in roughly 629-640 donors, DQA1 in about 500, DPA1 in over 600, and DPB1 in 472. Every repertoire in the discovery cohort had been generated on one and the same sequencing platform. On average, roughly 250,000 unique TCR beta nucleotide sequences were sequenced per donor among about 400 genotyped donors of the cohort, with roughly 20% of those sequences being non-productive. The later analysis used no new phenotypic data to find candidate immune exposures, relying instead on TCR beta sequences and their occurrence across donors. A later genetic analysis took genome-wide SNP genotypes for about 65% of the 666 donors and used that subset as a discovery cohort. A separate validation cohort of roughly 130 different subjects was used in addition to the approximately 610-subject first cohort. Four or five DR-DQ haplotypes were handled as single units for association and clustering because linkage in the cohort was strong. An early release that covered more than 550 HLA-typed donors contained about 300 gigabases of sequencing data and about 93 million unique TCR sequences. To study patterns of TCR occurrence, a later analysis re-analyzed previously published TCR beta repertoires from 666 donors and added high-resolution HLA genotyping. Of the roughly 400 genotyped donors, 80% to 90% were placed in the genetic ancestry cluster associated with self-reported Caucasian donors. Donor age, sex, ethnicity and CMV serostatus were compiled together with the repertoire data. Both class I and class II loci were covered by HLA typing, at four-digit resolution. The study aimed to test whether signatures of past pathogen exposure could be identified by cataloging public T cell receptors. An earlier analysis of around 580 of the donors used high-throughput TCR beta sequencing to judge whether each TCR beta V gene segment behaved as functional or pseudogenic. Using immunosequencing, the study profiled T cell repertoires from 666 subjects and related those repertoires to cytomegalovirus serostatus. High-throughput TCR immunosequencing, statistical association of individual TCRs with disease status, and machine learning were combined to predict cytomegalovirus infection status.

Concerning this clone itself: It lacks a known antigen. Base qualities are not provided; no much larger clone lies one nucleotide away.

The CDR3 runs 15 amino acids, cysteine and phenylalanine included. Here the CDR3 DNA is all that survives: 45 bases in frame from base 1. V gives up 2 bases and J gives up 4 bases, and the segment between their germline ends measures 11 bases. In the germline V gene (reference sequence), CDR1 corresponds to MNHNY and CDR2 to SVGAGI. The cohort consisted of some 730 healthy bone marrow donors. All cohort members were sampled while nominally healthy, although unrecorded immune exposures were likely present. The donor was CMV seronegative and was included in the group of several hundred seronegative cohort members. A peripheral blood sample was collected from each donor, and TCR beta sequencing was performed on peripheral blood mononuclear cells. The Qiagen DNeasy Blood Extraction Kit was used to extract genomic DNA from the blood cell samples. Here is what the overall study found, with its caveats: HLA typing was unavailable for some donors at each locus, so association tests used only the typed subset. An earlier analysis of around 500 of the donors showed that most TCR beta V segments appeared in productive rearrangements either about 90% or about 30% of the time, which broadly matched IMGT annotations. A few of the identified cytomegalovirus-associated TCR beta chains were confirmed in vitro to be specific for cytomegalovirus antigens. Presence/absence analyses assumed roughly uniform sequencing depth across donors, an assumption that may not hold. A later analysis found that HLA-associated TCR beta chains were more clonally expanded and had lower generation probabilities than equally common non-associated chains. Across donors, most TCR sequences were observed very rarely, whereas some public TCRs were present in many individuals. A cluster of highly shared sequence variants was judged likely to be a technical artifact of the sequencing pipeline. V-gene and J-gene trimming of TCR beta chains was associated with a missense DCLRE1C variant in a later genetic analysis, and the association was replicated in an independent cohort. The classifier was reported to diagnose cytomegalovirus status with high specificity and sensitivity in both the original cohort and the validation cohort. A later genetic analysis reported fewer N-insertions in productive TCRs among donors in an Asian-associated ancestry cluster than the approximately 700-donor mean. Only TCR beta chains were sequenced in this cohort, and the absence of alpha or paired-chain data limited detectable features. A later analysis found that most CMV-associated TCR beta chains appeared HLA-restricted, with HLA associations seemingly driven largely by CMV exposure. CMV serostatus was the only immune exposure information available for the cohort. Because counts were too low, about 18 rarely observed V segments, including chromosome 9 orphons, were left out of the earlier analysis of a few hundred of the donors. A later analysis associated 17,000 or so TCR beta sequences with specific HLA alleles at a false discovery rate of 0.05. The authors suggested that the approach could potentially be extended to other disease states and immunological phenotypes. Linkage disequilibrium might explain the correlated functional status among segregating V segments, but an unknown experimental factor could not be ruled out. In a later analysis, TCR association rates were found to vary across HLA loci, with the most associated TCRs seen for DRB1 alleles and the fewest for HLA-C alleles. Some IMGT-functional V segments, including TRBV6-2 and TRBV6-3, could not be told apart with the 87-base-pair reads, so those segments were excluded. A further reported finding was that TCR beta sequences accurately predicted the HLA-A and HLA-B alleles for most subjects in the first cohort. According to a later analysis, parvovirus B19, influenza, CMV and Epstein-Barr virus appeared linked to several top co-occurrence clusters. When HLA alleles, especially DR and DQ, strongly co-occurred, TCR associations were difficult to assign to individual alleles. In the study, 150 to 200 TCR beta chains were listed as associated with cytomegalovirus.

To prepare the library, the immunoSEQ multiplex PCR assay was applied. For the multiplex PCR, a mixture combining 60 forward primers for TCR Vbeta segments and 13 reverse primers for TCR Jbeta segments was used. Amplification of the CDR3 region of rearranged TCR beta genes was performed with a multiplex PCR assay on genomic DNA. The Illumina HiSeq System was used to sequence the amplified TCR beta libraries as 87-base-pair reads. In the source study's methods: In a later analysis, 77 million or so unique TCR beta chains were counted across the 500 to 850 repertoires, and approximately 11 million of these chains were shared by at least two donors. Raw reads were error-corrected and collapsed into unique sequences by a nearest-neighbor algorithm in which closely related sequences were merged to remove PCR and sequencing errors. Alignment of CDR3 sequences to IMGT reference sequences was used to assign V, D and J gene segments. For a sequence to be retained, a match of at least six nucleotides to both a V gene segment and a J gene segment was required. Rearrangements were classified as productive when the CDR3 lacked stop codons and remained in frame with V and J, and all other rearrangements were classified as non-productive. CDR3 was defined by IMGT convention, running from the second conserved V-encoded cysteine to the conserved J-encoded phenylalanine. Sequences without an unambiguous match to a single V gene segment were excluded from the earlier analysis of a few hundred of the donors. An earlier analysis of several hundred of the donors classified V segments as functional when productive rearrangements were above 56.7% and as segregating when the standard deviation between donors was above 5%. A statistical classification framework was built to diagnose cytomegalovirus status from the catalog of TCR beta chain sequences. In a later analysis, TCR nucleotide sequences were compared against IMGT/GENE-DB human TR gene sequences so that V and J genes could be assigned. In a later analysis, CDR3 sequences and most-parsimonious VDJ recombination scenarios were assigned using the TCRdist pipeline. A later analysis defined each TCR beta chain by its CDR3 amino acid sequence plus V-gene family, and excluded reads lacking a unique V-gene family. A later analysis removed 550 to 650 highly shared, low-generation-probability nucleotide sequences to deal with suspected cross-contamination and a sequencing artifact. For each public chain, a later analysis derived a clonal expansion index from normalized ranks of inferred template counts within each repertoire. A later analysis computed generation probabilities with a VDJ recombination model fitted to out-of-frame rearrangements, and checked the results against IGoR. A later analysis scored TCR-TCR, TCR-HLA and TCR-CMV co-occurrence with hypergeometric tests, applying a repertoire-size bias correction to TCR pairs. In a later analysis, false discovery rates were estimated by permuting HLA or CMV assignments 20 times. A later analysis grouped co-occurring TCRs with DBSCAN, adding TCRdist sequence similarity when clustering within HLA-allele-positive subsets. Repertoires with fewer than 30,000 or more than 120,000 public chains, plus five repertoires with anomalous nucleotide sharing, were excluded from co-occurrence clustering. Here the immuneACCESS table is served through TCRdb, limited to in-frame sequences with V and J called. Missing clones are a known gap in these copies; in checked studies unresolved V genes cover under half, and the rest lacks a known reason. V and J calls and clone size are copied from that table; D and trimming were computed from the DNA. Across this sample there are approximately 220,000 clones, with 80% to 85% seen only once. Together, the top ten hold 0.71% of the sample.

This sequence uses TRBV6-6 and TRBJ1-4, with a tentative D gene TRBD1 over 5 matching bases. Sequenced input: PBMCs. The clonotype comes from a boy younger than 10 in good health and CMV-seronegative. The DNA sequence follows: TGTGCCAGCAGTTACCCGGGGGGGGGTAATGAAAAACTGTTTTTT. Its translation is CASSYPGGGNEKLFF.